This T cell receptor (beta chain) is from a study of shared clonotypes between healthy human individuals (dated by TCRdb to about 2020). In the study overall: The cohort comprised two women and a few men aged 18 to 49 years. Per donor, leukapheresis produced somewhere between about 0.94 and 8.9 billion PBMCs. For each donor, three plates each were used for CD4 naive and CD4 memory, two plates were used for CD8 naive, and one plate was used for CD8 memory. To estimate repertoire size and how much clonotypes are shared between individuals, the study performed deep sequencing of blood TCR repertoires from a handful of healthy adults. To increase sequencing depth and limit assay-specific biases, different laboratories used diverse techniques to prepare libraries and sequence TCR repertoires. On the study overall, not on this receptor specifically: Larger estimated clonotype richness was generally found for naive subsets than for memory subsets. Because the study included a small number of donors, the genetic and exposure-history diversity represented was limited. Compared with non-shared clonotypes, the clonotypes found in all four sorted-subset donors had higher generation probabilities. Pairwise subsampling indicated that sequencing depth was expected to affect the degree of clonotype sharing among donors. Sampling was restricted to blood, and TCR repertoires in tissues likely differ from the TCR repertoires found in blood. Sharing across four donors was observed for around 5% of naive CD4, over 3% of naive CD8, over 2% of memory CD4, and roughly 0.4% of memory CD8 clonotypes. Rarefaction of sorted-subset datasets indicated incomplete sequencing despite the large sequencing depth.

The CDR3 runs 16 residues from the cysteine to the phenylalanine. The read is trimmed to its CDR3 DNA, 48 bases read in frame from base 1. Germline trimming amounts to 3 bases on V and 3 bases on J, with 11 as the count of junction bases outside the gene matches. CDR1 and CDR2 are read off the germline V gene as SGDLS and YYNGEE. Using the deep immunoSEQ assay, multiplex PCR amplified TCR CDR3 regions from genomic DNA. Genomic DNA extracted from each cell subset was distributed evenly over all wells of several immunoSEQ 96-well plates, and each plate served as one replicate. Each replicate PCR for sorted subsets received approximately 200 ng genomic DNA, equal to roughly 33,000 T cell genomes. The purified libraries were quantified using a Qubit 3.0 fluorometer, sized with a Bioanalyzer 2100, and then quantified again using the KAPA Library Quantification kit. Every immunoSEQ 96-well plate was sequenced on a dedicated single-read 150-cycle Illumina NextSeq 550 flow cell. On the study's bioinformatics: Because the immunoSEQ output included only junctional sequences and no quality scores, the filtering could not be the same as the filtering used for full-length reads. Sequences were annotated with PyIR, a Python wrapper for IgBLAST v1.9, using IMGT germline references to assign V/J genes and CDR3. Any read was removed if the V/J assignment was weak (E-value above 1e-6), the CDR3 was missing, or the read contained stop codons, out-of-frame junctions, or ambiguous translated residues. V3J clonotypes were defined as sequences sharing the same inferred V gene, J gene, and CDR3 amino acid sequence. Percentage overlap between repertoires was computed as shared unique clonotypes divided by the size of the smaller repertoire. Richness of each repertoire was evaluated using RTK rarefaction, the Chao1 estimator, and Recon v2.1 estimates of unobserved clonotypes. Generation probabilities for all TCRbeta clonotypes obtained by the gDNA method from a handful of donors were computed using OLGA. TCRdb provides this immuneACCESS table in a form limited to in-frame rearrangements. Some clones are lacking; in checked studies, under half of them reflect an unresolved V gene, and why the rest are absent is not known. The V and J calls and clone size come from that table; D and trimming were worked out from the DNA. Within this sample are about 2.1 million clones, with over 85% of them counted one time only. The ten largest clones take up less than 2% of the sample.

In regard to this clone: Its antigen is currently not known. The sample holds no much larger clone one base away, and base qualities are not on file.

For the CD8 naive samples, CD45RO-negative cells were positively selected for CCR7, yielding a CD45RA+CCR7+ population from which TemRA cells were excluded. The donors were healthy, HIV-negative adults who had no recently reported acute infections or vaccinations. Every donor was a Caucasian adult living in Nashville, Tennessee, USA. After blood collection by leukapheresis, PBMCs were isolated using Ficoll-Histopaque density gradient centrifugation and then cryopreserved in the vapor phase of liquid nitrogen. Analytical flow cytometry was used to check the purity and quantity of every magnetically sorted T cell population. Genomic DNA was isolated from each sorted fraction and quantified by UV absorbance on a Nanodrop 2000c.

This TCR was recovered from a young man in good health. Some clones in this sample may be carry-over from other donors' samples. Sequences were obtained from naive CD8+ T cells from PBMCs. The sample's cell subset or site label, decoded: CD45RA+CCR7+. This chain is built from TRBV9 and TRBJ2-7; a stretch of 8 junction bases matches TRBD1. The DNA reads TGTGCCAGCAGCGCGTCTCCGGGACAGGTAAACTACGAGCAGTACTTC. It is translated as CASSASPGQVNYEQYF.